These 17 T cell receptor beta chains share one sample of origin, sequenced in a study of T cells in Graves' hyperthyroidism and ophthalmopathy. The CDR3 regions of TCR beta were amplified from RNA transcripts. During a first-round RT-PCR of the TCR CDR3, the HTBI primer set was used. MiXCR, run by TCRdb on the multiplex PCR reads, gives a single entry per CDR3 protein. The sample consists of 650,000 to 750,000 distinct CDR3 sequences, around 15% of them appearing once. Material: blood. These receptors all come from a young woman with Graves' hyperthyroidism.

A few counts support this clonotype. This rearrangement joins TRBV9 to TRBJ1-1; no definite D call. The germline V and J ends were trimmed by 3 bases and 0 bases, with 21 bases remaining between them. CDR1 and CDR2 (germline): SGDLS, YYNGEE. There are 18 residues in the CDR3. DNA for the CDR3: TGTGCCAGCAGCGGAAACCCACGCAACACCGGAATGAACACTGAAGCTTTCTTT. Amino acid sequence: CASSGNPRNTGMNTEAFF.

This clonotype was observed a few times. The chain carries TRBV5-1 and TRBJ2-1; tentatively, D is TRBD2 (6 bases). The germline V and J ends were trimmed by 4 bases and 6 bases, with 17 bases remaining between them. The CDR3 sequence is 15 residues long. The germline V gene has CDR1 SGHRS and CDR2 YFSETQ. The CDR3 coding sequence is TGCGCCAGCAGCCTGTGGGGGACTTCCGGCAATGAGCAGTTCTTC. Translation: CASSLWGTSGNEQFF.

The table lists this clonotype with many counts. The gene calls are TRBV6-1 and TRBJ2-7; 9 positions agree with TRBD1. V lost 4 bases, J lost 2 bases, and 6 bases stayed unmatched. This CDR3 is 15 amino acids long. The germline V gene has CDR1 MNHNS and CDR2 SASEGT. The CDR3 nucleotides read TGTGCCAGCAGTGGGACAGGGGCGTCAGCCTACGAGCAGTACTTC. Translation: CASSGTGASAYEQYF.

This clonotype was seen at least ten times. The chain carries TRBV18 and TRBJ2-3, with D hard to call. The V gene's germline CDR1 is KGHSH and CDR2 LQKENI. This CDR3 has 15 amino acids. Deletions cut 1 base from V and 5 bases from J, with 13 bases between. CDR3 protein: CASSPLGQAIDTQYF. The CDR3 nucleotides are TGTGCCAGCTCACCACTGGGTCAAGCGATAGATACGCAGTATTTT.

This clonotype has a count of ten or more. This chain joins TRBV7-2 and TRBJ2-7; the match to TRBD1 covers 11 bases. CDR3 length equals 16 residues. The germline V gene has CDR1 SGHTA and CDR2 FQGNSA. Germline trimming cut 7 bases from V and 3 bases from J; bases unmatched to any gene: 11. CDR3: CASTHSPGQGGYEQYF. For the CDR3, the DNA is TGTGCCAGCACCCACAGTCCGGGACAGGGGGGCTACGAGCAGTACTTC. The full variable domain, in which reference TRBV7-2 and TRBJ2-7 provide the parts outside the CDR3, is GAGVSQSPSNKVTEKGKDVELRCDPISGHTALYWYRQSLGQGLEFLIYFQGNSAPDKSGLPSDRFSAERTGGSVSTLTIQRTQQEDSAVYLCASTHSPGQGGYEQYFGPGTRLTVT.

The rearrangement links TRBV6-1 to TRBJ2-1, with 8 positions matching TRBD2. CDR1 is MNHNS, CDR2 SASEGT, per germline. CDR3 length equals 14 residues. The junction had 7 bases not matched to a gene; V was cut back by 8 bases and J by 4 bases. CDR3 DNA: TGTGCCAGCCAGTATAGCGGGAAATACAATGAGCAGTTCTTC. Amino acid sequence: CASQYSGKYNEQFF.

The V and J genes are TRBV27 and TRBJ2-7, with TRBD2 matching over 8 bases. The CDR3 runs 15 residues. From germline, CDR1 is MNHEY and CDR2 SMNVEV (reference sequence). Losses at the gene ends were 2 bases for V and 3 bases for J; bases not matched to a gene: 6. CDR3 nucleotide sequence: TGTGCCAGCAGTTTACTTAGCGGGATAGACTACGAGCAGTACTTC. It encodes CASSLLSGIDYEQYF.

The rearrangement uses TRBV2 and TRBJ1-2; 8 bases are a match to TRBD1. CDR1 is SNHLY and CDR2 is FYNNEI in the germline V gene. The CDR3 consists of 13 residues. The V segment lost 2 bases and the J segment 7 bases; nucleotides outside the gene matches: 3. The CDR3 sequence is CASSEWTGLGYTF. CDR3 nucleotides: TGTGCCAGCAGTGAATGGACAGGGCTTGGCTACACCTTC.

In its sample, this clonotype was seen a few times. The chain has TRBV30 and TRBJ2-2; 9 bases agree with TRBD1. CDR3 length: 19 amino acids. Losses at the gene ends were 3 bases for V and 4 bases for J; bases not matched to a gene: 18. Germline assignment: CDR1 GTSNPN and CDR2 SVGIG (reference sequence). The CDR3 bases are TGTGCCTGGAGAACCGGGACAGGGTTGACCGGGACCCCCACCGGGGAGCTGTTTTTT. Translating it yields CAWRTGTGLTGTPTGELFF.

The sample holds many counts of this clonotype. This sequence joins TRBV2 and TRBJ1-5, with 7 bases that match TRBD1. V dropped 5 bases and J dropped 7; count of bases not matched to a gene: 11. There are 15 residues in the CDR3. Germline CDR1 is SNHLY and CDR2 is FYNNEI. The CDR3 nucleotides read TGTGCCAGCAGTTTCGACAGGGAATATGGGCAGCCCCAGCATTTT. This gives the protein CASSFDREYGQPQHF.

This clonotype was seen many times. This chain links TRBV11-2 with TRBJ1-1, with no clear D. CDR1 SGHAT and CDR2 FQNNGV come from the germline V gene. Trimming removed 3 bases at V and 0 bases at J, with 14 bases between. The CDR3 runs 16 residues. CDR3 loop: CASSFGSPTMNTEAFF. As DNA, the CDR3 is TGTGCCAGCAGCTTCGGCAGCCCCACTATGAACACTGAAGCTTTCTTT. The full variable domain, its missing parts supplied by reference TRBV11-2 and TRBJ1-1, is EAGVAQSPRYKIIEKRQSVAFWCNPISGHATLYWYQQILGQGPKLLIQFQNNGVVDDSQLPKDRFSAERLKGVDSTLKIQPAKLEDSAVYLCASSFGSPTMNTEAFFGQGTRLTVV.

The chain combines TRBV7-3 with TRBJ1-1; 8 positions match TRBD1. This CDR3 has 15 amino acids. Germline V gives CDR1 SGHTA, CDR2 FQGTGA. V dropped 5 bases and J dropped 5; count of bases not matched to a gene: 10. The CDR3 spells CASSLQGADGTEAFF. In nucleotides, the CDR3 is TGTGCCAGCAGCCTCCAGGGGGCTGACGGAACTGAAGCTTTCTTT.

In its sample, this clonotype was seen many times. The V gene is TRBV27, the J gene TRBJ2-7, with 8 positions matching TRBD2. There are 16 residues in the CDR3. Unmatched junction bases numbered 12, after V lost 6 bases and J lost 2 bases. In germline, CDR1 is MNHEY, CDR2 SMNVEV (reference sequence). The CDR3 DNA reads TGTGCCAGCAGCCGCACTCCGGGACTAGGGGCCTACGAGCAGTACTTC. It is translated as CASSRTPGLGAYEQYF.

This clonotype has a handful of counts. This sequence joins TRBV4-3 and TRBJ2-7; 8 nucleotides agree with TRBD2. The CDR3 contains 16 residues. V was clipped by 3 bases and J by 3 bases; unmatched bases: 10. Germline CDR1 is LGHNA and CDR2 is YSLEER. This chain's CDR3 is CASSQALAVGVYEQYF. DNA of the CDR3: TGCGCCAGCAGCCAGGCACTAGCGGTTGGGGTCTACGAGCAGTACTTC.

The V gene is TRBV6-1, the J gene TRBJ1-3; a possible D gene is TRBD1 (6 bases). The CDR3 runs to 14 residues. Trimming left V 6 bases short and J 2 bases short, with 11 bases between. CDR1 and CDR2 from the germline V gene are MNHNS and SASEGT. As DNA, the CDR3 is TGTGCCAGCAGCGACACAGGGACTGGAAACACCATATATTTT. This codes for CASSDTGTGNTIYF.

In its sample, this clonotype was seen many times. The junction shows a germline mismatch at one end, possibly a read error. The J gene is TRBJ2-3, the V gene TRBV2; TRBD2 aligns across 15 bases. The CDR3 length is 18 residues. CDR1 SNHLY and CDR2 FYNNEI come from the germline V gene. CDR3 DNA: TGTGCCAGCAGGGAAGGACTAGCGGGAGGGCCAAGCACAGATACGCAGTATTTT. It codes for CASREGLAGGPSTDTQYF. Looking up the rest from reference TRBV2 and TRBJ2-3 gives the full variable domain: EPEVTQTPSHQVTQMGQEVILRCVPISNHLYFYWYRQILGQKVEFLVSFYNNEISEKSEIFDDQFSVERPDGSNFTLKIRSTKLEDSAMYFCASREGLAGGPSTDTQYFGPGTRLTVL.

This CDR3 is CASSASGSGIKGQFF. For the CDR3, the DNA is TGTGCCAGCAGTGCTAGCGGGAGCGGGATCAAGGGGCAGTTCTTC. This chain links TRBV7-9 with TRBJ2-1; 10 nucleotides agree with TRBD2. The CDR3 length is 15 residues. V was clipped by 6 bases and J by 12 bases; unmatched bases: 14. Germline V gene sequence: CDR1 SEHNR, CDR2 FQNEAQ (reference sequence).